Listed below are T cell receptor beta chains from one sample, sequenced in a study of OX40 agonist ivuxolimab in advanced cancers. Sequencing used immunoSEQ multiplex PCR; TCRdb keeps in-frame clones, though not all of them. The sample consists of 50,000 to 65,000 clones, roughly 82% of them appearing once. Source: CD4+ or CD8+ T cells sorted from blood, taken in a trial of the OX40 agonist ivuxolimab. The receptors derive from an adult with an advanced solid tumor such as melanoma, head and neck, liver or kidney cancer. CDR3s include the opening cysteine and the closing phenylalanine or tryptophan. Each record gives: D gene, clone size, V gene, J gene, CDR3 DNA, CDR3 protein. A D gene is named only where the DNA matches it firmly. Rows give clone size only sometimes, using once, few, many, or a class for an expanded clone.

-	-	TRBV5-1	TRBJ2-5	TGCGCCAGCAGCTTCACGAGCCAAGAGACCCAGTACTTC	CASSFTSQETQYF
-	-	TRBV4-1	TRBJ1-6	TGCGCCAGCAGCCAAGTTACAGGGCTCAATTCACCCCTCCACTTT	CASSQVTGLNSPLHF
TRBD2	few	TRBV11-2	TRBJ2-3	TGTGCCAGCAGCTCCCAATATGGACTAGCCGATACGCAGTATTTT	CASSSQYGLADTQYF
TRBD2	-	TRBV6-1	TRBJ2-1	TGTGCCAGCAGTGAAGGAGGCCATAGCGGGGGTTATGAGCAGTTCTTC	CASSEGGHSGGYEQFF
-	once	TRBV29-1	TRBJ1-1	TGCAGCGTTTCATACGGCATGAACACTGAAGCTTTCTTT	CSVSYGMNTEAFF
TRBD1	-	TRBV19	TRBJ1-5	TGTGCCAGTAAGGACAGGGAAGGGTATAGCAATCAGCCCCAGCATTTT	CASKDREGYSNQPQHF
-	-	TRBV5-1	TRBJ2-5	TGCGCCAGCAGCCTTGGGACGGCCCAAGAGACCCAGTACTTC	CASSLGTAQETQYF
-	-	TRBV5-1	TRBJ1-1	TGCGCCAGCAGCTTGGCAGTAAACACTGAAGCTTTCTTT	CASSLAVNTEAFF
TRBD1	-	TRBV2	TRBJ1-2	TGTGCCGAAACCCGGGACAGGGGGCAAGGCTACACCTTC	CAETRDRGQGYTF
-	few	TRBV6-4	TRBJ1-1	TGTGCCAGCAGTCCCGACAGGATGAACACTGAAGCTTTCTTT	CASSPDRMNTEAFF
-	-	TRBV6-4	TRBJ1-1	TGTGCCAGCAGCCCTGAGCGAGGGAACACTGAAGCTTTCTTT	CASSPERGNTEAFF
-	-	TRBV10-2	TRBJ2-5	TGCGCCAGCAGAGGATGGGAAGAGACCCAGTACTTC	CASRGWEETQYF
-	-	TRBV27	TRBJ2-1	TGTGCCAGCAGTTTAGGGGGGAGGAATAATGAGCAGTTCTTC	CASSLGGRNNEQFF
-	-	TRBV9	TRBJ2-1	TGTGCCAGCAGCGTATTCCCCCAGGGGGGCAATGAGCAGTTCTTC	CASSVFPQGGNEQFF
-	-	TRBV6-5	TRBJ1-5	TGTGCCAGCAGCATCGGACAGACTTTCGGGTCCCAGCATTTT	CASSIGQTFGSQHF
-	-	TRBV6-6	TRBJ1-3	TGTGCCAGCAGTTCGGGGGCCCTCTCTGGAAACACCATATATTTT	CASSSGALSGNTIYF
-	-	TRBV19	TRBJ2-3	TGTGCCAGTAGCGACAAACCTTTCACAGATACGCAGTATTTT	CASSDKPFTDTQYF